This TCR beta chain was profiled in a study of cytomegalovirus exposure and HLA in healthy donors. Findings and caveats of the study: CMV serostatus was the sole immune exposure information available. Across donors, most TCRs were seen rarely, yet some public ones were widespread. It was approximately 170 TCR beta chains that were listed as cytomegalovirus-associated.

As for this clone: As yet, its antigen is unknown.

Donors were nominally healthy when sampled, though unrecorded immune exposures were likely. The CDR3 extends over 15 amino acids. Germline V gene sequence: CDR1 SNHLY, CDR2 FYNNEI. Trimming removed 2 bases at V and 2 bases at J, with 13 bases between. PCR involved 60 Vbeta and 13 Jbeta primers. Using immunoSEQ multiplex PCR, the repertoire was profiled, and TCRdb retains in-frame clones only, with some absent. The data contain about 160,000 clones, around 80% of them singletons. The sample comprised PBMCs. The TCR originated in a man aged 40-49 years in good health and CMV-seronegative. This rearrangement joins TRBV2 to TRBJ2-7, with a possible D match to TRBD2 (5 bases). The CDR3 nucleotides read TGTGCCAGCAGTGAACCGGACTTGGTTACCTACGAGCAGTACTTC. Protein sequence: CASSEPDLVTYEQYF. Full variable domain (remainder filled in from reference TRBV2 and TRBJ2-7): EPEVTQTPSHQVTQMGQEVILRCVPISNHLYFYWYRQILGQKVEFLVSFYNNEISEKSEIFDDQFSVERPDGSNFTLKIRSTKLEDSAMYFCASSEPDLVTYEQYFGPGTRLTVT.